The present T cell receptor (beta chain) was sequenced within a study of shared clonotypes between healthy human individuals. The table came from immunoSEQ multiplex PCR; TCRdb's copy has only in-frame clones and leaves some out. In the table there are some 2,500,000 clones, 80% to 95% of which are singletons. Germline CDR1 LGHNA, CDR2 YSLEER. The CDR3 consists of 14 residues. The V gene end was trimmed by 1 base and the J gene end by 7 bases; junction bases not matched to a gene: 3. Sequenced: naive CD4+ T cells from PBMCs. Subset reported: CD45RA+ positively selected. The TCR originated in a man aged 18 to 30 in good health. Some clones in this sample may be carry-over from other donors' samples. The chain has TRBV4-3 and TRBJ2-1, with 8 bases fitting TRBD2. The CDR3 DNA reads TGCGCCAGCAGCCAAGCAAGCGGGGGAAATGAGCAGTTCTTC. Translating it yields CASSQASGGNEQFF.